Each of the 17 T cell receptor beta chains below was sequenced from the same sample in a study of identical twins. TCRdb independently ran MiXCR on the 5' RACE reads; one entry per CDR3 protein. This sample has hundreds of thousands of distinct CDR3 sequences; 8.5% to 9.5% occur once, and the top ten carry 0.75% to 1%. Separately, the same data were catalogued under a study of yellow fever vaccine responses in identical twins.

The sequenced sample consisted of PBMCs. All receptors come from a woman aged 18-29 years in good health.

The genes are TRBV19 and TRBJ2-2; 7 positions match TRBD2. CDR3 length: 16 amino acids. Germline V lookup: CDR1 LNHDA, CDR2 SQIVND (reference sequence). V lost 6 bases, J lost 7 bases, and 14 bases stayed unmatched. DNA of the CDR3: TGTGCCAGTAGGGATACTAGACTGGGAGGGATCGGGGAGCTGTTTTTT. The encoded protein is CASRDTRLGGIGELFF.

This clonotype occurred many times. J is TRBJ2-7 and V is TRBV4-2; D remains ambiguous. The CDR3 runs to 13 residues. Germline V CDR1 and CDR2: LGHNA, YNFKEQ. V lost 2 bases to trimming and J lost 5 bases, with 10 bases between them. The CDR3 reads CASSQSQVHEQYF. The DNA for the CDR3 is TGTGCCAGCAGCCAAAGTCAGGTTCACGAGCAGTACTTC.

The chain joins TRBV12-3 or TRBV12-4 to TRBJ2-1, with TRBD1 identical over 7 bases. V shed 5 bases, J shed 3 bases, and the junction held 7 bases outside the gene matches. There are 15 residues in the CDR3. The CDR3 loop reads CASSPDRRLYNEQFF. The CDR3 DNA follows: TGTGCCAGCAGTCCGGACAGGAGACTCTACAATGAGCAGTTCTTC.

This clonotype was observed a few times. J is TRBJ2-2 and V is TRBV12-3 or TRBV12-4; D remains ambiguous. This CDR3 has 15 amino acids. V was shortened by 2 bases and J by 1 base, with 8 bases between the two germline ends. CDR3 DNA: TGTGCCAGCAGTTTAATCAGACAGAACACCGGGGAGCTGTTTTTT. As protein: CASSLIRQNTGELFF.

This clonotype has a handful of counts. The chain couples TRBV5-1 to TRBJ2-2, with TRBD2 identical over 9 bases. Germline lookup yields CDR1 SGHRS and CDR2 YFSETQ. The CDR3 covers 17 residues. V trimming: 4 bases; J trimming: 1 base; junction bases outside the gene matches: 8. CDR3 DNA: TGCGCCAGCAGCCGAATTAGCGGGGGTCGGAACACCGGGGAGCTGTTTTTT. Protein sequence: CASSRISGGRNTGELFF.

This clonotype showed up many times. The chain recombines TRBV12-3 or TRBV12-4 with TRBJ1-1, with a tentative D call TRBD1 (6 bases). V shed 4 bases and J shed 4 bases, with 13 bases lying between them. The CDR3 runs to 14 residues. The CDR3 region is CASSSTGPGTEAFF. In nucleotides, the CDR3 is TGTGCCAGCAGTTCGACAGGACCGGGCACTGAAGCTTTCTTT.

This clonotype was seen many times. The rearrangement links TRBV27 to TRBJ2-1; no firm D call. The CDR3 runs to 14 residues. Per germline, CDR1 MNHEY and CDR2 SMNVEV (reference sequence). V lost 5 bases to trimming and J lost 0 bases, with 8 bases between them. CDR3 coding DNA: TGTGCCAGCAGTGCCAAGAGCTCCTACAATGAGCAGTTCTTC. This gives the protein CASSAKSSYNEQFF.

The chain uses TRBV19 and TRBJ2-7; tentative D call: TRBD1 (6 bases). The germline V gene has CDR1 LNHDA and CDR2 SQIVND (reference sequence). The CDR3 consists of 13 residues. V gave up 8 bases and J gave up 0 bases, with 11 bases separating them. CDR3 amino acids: CASGQTVSYEQYF. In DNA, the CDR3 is TGTGCCAGTGGACAGACGGTCTCCTACGAGCAGTACTTC.

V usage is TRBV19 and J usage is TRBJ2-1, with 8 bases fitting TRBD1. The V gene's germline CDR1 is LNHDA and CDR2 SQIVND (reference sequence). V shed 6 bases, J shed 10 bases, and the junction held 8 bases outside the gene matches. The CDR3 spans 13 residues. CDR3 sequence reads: CASRIAGGDEQFF. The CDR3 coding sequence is TGTGCCAGTAGAATCGCAGGGGGCGACGAGCAGTTCTTC.

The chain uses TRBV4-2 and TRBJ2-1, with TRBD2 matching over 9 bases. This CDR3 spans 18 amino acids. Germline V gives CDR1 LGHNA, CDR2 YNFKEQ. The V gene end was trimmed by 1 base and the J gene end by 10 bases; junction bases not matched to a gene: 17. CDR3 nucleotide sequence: TGTGCCAGCAGCCAAGGGGACATTGTAGGACTAGCGCCTCGGGAGCAGTTCTTC. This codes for CASSQGDIVGLAPREQFF.

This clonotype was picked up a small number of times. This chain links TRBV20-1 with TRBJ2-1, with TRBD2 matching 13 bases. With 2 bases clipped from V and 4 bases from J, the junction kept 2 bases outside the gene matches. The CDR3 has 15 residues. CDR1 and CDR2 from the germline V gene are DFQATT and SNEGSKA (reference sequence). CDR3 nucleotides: TGCAGTGCTAGAACGGGACTAGCGGGATACAATGAGCAGTTCTTC. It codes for CSARTGLAGYNEQFF.

CDR3: CASHRTGAYEQYF. In DNA, the CDR3 is TGTGCCAGCCATCGGACAGGGGCCTACGAGCAGTACTTC. The chain joins TRBV14 to TRBJ2-7; 9 nucleotides align to TRBD1. Germline trimming cut 8 bases from V and 2 bases from J; bases unmatched to any gene: 4. The CDR3 loop spans 13 amino acids. Germline CDR1 reads SGHDN; CDR2 reads FVKESK.

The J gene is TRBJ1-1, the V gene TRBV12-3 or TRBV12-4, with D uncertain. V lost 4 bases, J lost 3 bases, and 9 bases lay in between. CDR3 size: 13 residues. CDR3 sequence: CASSYLVDTEAFF. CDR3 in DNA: TGTGCCAGCAGTTATTTGGTGGACACTGAAGCTTTCTTT.

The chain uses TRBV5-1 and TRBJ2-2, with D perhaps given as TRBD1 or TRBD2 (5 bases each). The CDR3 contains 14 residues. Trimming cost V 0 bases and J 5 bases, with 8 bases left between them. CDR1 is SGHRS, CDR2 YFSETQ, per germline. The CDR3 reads CASSLGDGTGELFF. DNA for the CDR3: TGCGCCAGCAGCTTGGGGGACGGGACCGGGGAGCTGTTTTTT.

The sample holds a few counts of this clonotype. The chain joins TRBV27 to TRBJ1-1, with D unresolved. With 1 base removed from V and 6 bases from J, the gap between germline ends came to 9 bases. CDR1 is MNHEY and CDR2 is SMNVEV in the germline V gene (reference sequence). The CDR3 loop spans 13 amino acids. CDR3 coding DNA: TGTGCCAGCAGTTTATGGGGATATCCTGAAGCTTTCTTT. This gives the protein CASSLWGYPEAFF.

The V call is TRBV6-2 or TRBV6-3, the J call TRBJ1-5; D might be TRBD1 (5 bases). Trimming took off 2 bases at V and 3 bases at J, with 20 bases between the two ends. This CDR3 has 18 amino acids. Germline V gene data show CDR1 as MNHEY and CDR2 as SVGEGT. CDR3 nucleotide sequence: TGTGCCAGCAGTTACGGCCAGGGAGTCCGGCCGCTCAATCAGCCCCAGCATTTT. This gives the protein CASSYGQGVRPLNQPQHF.

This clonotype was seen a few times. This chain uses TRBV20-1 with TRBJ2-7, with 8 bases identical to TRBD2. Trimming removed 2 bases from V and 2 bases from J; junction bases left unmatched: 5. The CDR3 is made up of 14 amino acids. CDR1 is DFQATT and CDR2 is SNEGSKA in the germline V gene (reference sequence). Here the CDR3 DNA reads TGCAGTGCTAGATTGCGGGGGGATACCTACGAGCAGTACTTC. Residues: CSARLRGDTYEQYF.